This paragraph covers one T cell receptor (beta chain) sequence. The data stem from a study of cytomegalovirus exposure and HLA in healthy donors. The table came from immunoSEQ multiplex PCR; TCRdb's copy has only in-frame clones and leaves some out. The sample has 300,000 to 400,000 clones, approximately 90% seen once; the top ten hold 0.83%. Sample: PBMCs. The origin of this receptor is a woman aged 18-30 years in good health and CMV-seronegative.

CDR3 residues: CASSPELMGQGSYEQYF. Written as DNA, the CDR3 is TGTGCCAGCTCACCAGAGTTAATGGGACAGGGTTCCTACGAGCAGTACTTC. V gene TRBV18 combines with J gene TRBJ2-7, with 9 bases that match TRBD1. This CDR3 is 17 amino acids long. CDR1 and CDR2 from the germline V gene are KGHSH and LQKENI. V was pared by 2 bases and J by 1 base, with 9 bases of the junction left unmatched.